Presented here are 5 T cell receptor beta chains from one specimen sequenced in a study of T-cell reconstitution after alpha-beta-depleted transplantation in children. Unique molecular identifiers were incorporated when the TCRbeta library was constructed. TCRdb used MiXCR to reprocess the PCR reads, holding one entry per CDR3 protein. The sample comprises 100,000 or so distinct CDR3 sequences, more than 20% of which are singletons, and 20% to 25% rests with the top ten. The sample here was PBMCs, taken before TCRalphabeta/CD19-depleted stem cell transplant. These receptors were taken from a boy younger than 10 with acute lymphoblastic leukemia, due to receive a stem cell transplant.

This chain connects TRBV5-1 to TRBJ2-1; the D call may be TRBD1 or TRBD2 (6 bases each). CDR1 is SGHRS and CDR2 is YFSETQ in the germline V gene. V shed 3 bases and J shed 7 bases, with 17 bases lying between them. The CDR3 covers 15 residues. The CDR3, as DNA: TGCGCCAGCAGCTCATTTTACCGGGGGCAGAATGAGCAGTTCTTC. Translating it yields CASSSFYRGQNEQFF.

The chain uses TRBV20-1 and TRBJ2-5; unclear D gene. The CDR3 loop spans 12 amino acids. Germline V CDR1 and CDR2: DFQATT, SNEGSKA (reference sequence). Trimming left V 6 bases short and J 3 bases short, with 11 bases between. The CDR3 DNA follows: TGCAGTGCGACAAGCAGCAAAGAGACCCAGTACTTC. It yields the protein CSATSSKETQYF.

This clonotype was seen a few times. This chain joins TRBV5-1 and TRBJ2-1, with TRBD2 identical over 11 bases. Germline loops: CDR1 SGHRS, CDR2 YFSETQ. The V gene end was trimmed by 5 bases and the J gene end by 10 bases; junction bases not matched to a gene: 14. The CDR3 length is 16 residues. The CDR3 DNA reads TGCGCCAGCAGGCCCCCGGGACTAGCGGAGTTTAGAGAGCAGTTCTTC. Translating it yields CASRPPGLAEFREQFF.

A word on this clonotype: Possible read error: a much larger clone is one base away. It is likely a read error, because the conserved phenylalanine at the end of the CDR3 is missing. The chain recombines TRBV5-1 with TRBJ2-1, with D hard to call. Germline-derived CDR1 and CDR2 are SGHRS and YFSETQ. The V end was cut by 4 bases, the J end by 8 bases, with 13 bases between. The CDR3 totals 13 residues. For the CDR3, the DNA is TGCGCCAGCAGCGTGTCATTCCAAGATGAGCAGTTCATC. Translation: CASSVSFQDEQFI.

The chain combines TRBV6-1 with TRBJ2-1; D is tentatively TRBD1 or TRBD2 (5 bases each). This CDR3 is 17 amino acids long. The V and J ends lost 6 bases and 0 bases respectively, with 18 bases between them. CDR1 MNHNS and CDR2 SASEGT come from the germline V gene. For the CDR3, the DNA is TGTGCCAGCAGCTTGACCTATCCAGGGAGCTCCTACAATGAGCAGTTCTTC. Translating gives CASSLTYPGSSYNEQFF.